A single sample is the source of the 22 T cell receptor beta chains below, sequenced in a study of vaccination and CD4 T cells after COVID-19 (dated by TCRdb to between 2021 and 2022). Read against the paper, the sample's treatment or condition label means: roughly nine-day PBMC culture with coronavirus spike peptide pools or control peptides (ViraFEST assay). CD4+ T cells from unexposed donors were collected before the COVID-19 pandemic (2011-2018). Receptor amplification or capture employed PCR. The run used an Illumina iSeq 100. TCR sequencing of DNA from cultured CD4+ T cells used the Oncomine TCR Beta short-read assay at the Johns Hopkins FTIC core. TCRdb ran its own pipeline on the public reads, namely fastp trimming at Q25 and MiXCR clone calling, and kept in-frame beta chains. All rows with the same CDR3 protein become a single entry with the most common DNA and genes. Counted in this sample were 8,800 or so distinct CDR3 sequences; 40% to 60% of them appeared once. The ten largest clones add up to roughly 17% of the sample.

What these receptors recognize is not known. Sequencing input: CD4+ T cells from blood, cultured in vitro. The receptors derive from a human donor in good health.

The chain couples TRBV11-1 to TRBJ2-3; 13 bases match TRBD2. Losses at the gene ends were 6 bases for V and 4 bases for J; bases not matched to a gene: 13. Germline-derived CDR1 and CDR2 are SGHAT and FQDESV (reference sequence). This CDR3 has 18 amino acids. The CDR3 is CASRSLRLAGGKADTQYF. In DNA form, the CDR3 reads TGTGCCAGCAGGTCTCTCCGACTAGCGGGAGGTAAAGCAGATACGCAGTATTTT.

V gene TRBV7-2 combines with J gene TRBJ1-4, with 7 bases fitting TRBD1. The length of the CDR3 is 15 residues. The ends lost 5 bases at V and 0 bases at J; junction bases unmatched: 3. CDR1 and CDR2 (germline): SGHTA, FQGNSA. The CDR3 coding sequence is TGTGCCAGCAGCCGTACAGGGGCAACTAATGAAAAACTGTTTTTT. Its translation is CASSRTGATNEKLFF.

The gene calls are TRBV7-9 and TRBJ1-1, with 7 bases identical to TRBD1. Trimming cost V 2 bases and J 0 bases; bases outside gene matches: 15. The CDR3 contains 19 residues. Germline loops: CDR1 SEHNR, CDR2 FQNEAQ (reference sequence). CDR3 sequence (DNA): TGTGCCAGCAGCTTACCGGGGCGAGGGGGCAGTTCCATGAACACTGAAGCTTTCTTT. Its protein product is CASSLPGRGGSSMNTEAFF. Using reference TRBV7-9 and TRBJ1-1 for the parts outside the CDR3, the full variable domain is DTGVSQNPRHKITKRGQNVTFRCDPISEHNRLYWYRQTLGQGPEFLTYFQNEAQLEKSRLLSDRFSAERPKGSFSTLEIQRTEQGDSAMYLCASSLPGRGGSSMNTEAFFGQGTRLTVV.

The rearrangement uses TRBV12-3 or TRBV12-4 and TRBJ2-3; D is possibly TRBD2 (5 bases). The CDR3 runs 11 residues. Trimming removed 6 bases at V and 5 bases at J, with 6 bases between. CDR3 in DNA: TGTGCCAGCAGCGGACTAGATACGCAGTATTTT. This codes for CASSGLDTQYF.

This rearrangement joins TRBV2 to TRBJ2-7; 7 nucleotides agree with TRBD1. Germline assignment: CDR1 SNHLY and CDR2 FYNNEI. V was pared by 5 bases and J by 2 bases, with 6 bases of the junction left unmatched. This CDR3 is 14 amino acids long. CDR3 protein: CASSKGTDTYEQYF. The CDR3 DNA reads TGTGCCAGCAGTAAAGGGACAGATACCTACGAGCAGTACTTC. The entire variable domain, with the rest obtained from reference TRBV2 and TRBJ2-7, is as follows: EPEVTQTPSHQVTQMGQEVILRCVPISNHLYFYWYRQILGQKVEFLVSFYNNEISEKSEIFDDQFSVERPDGSNFTLKIRSTKLEDSAMYFCASSKGTDTYEQYFGPGTRLTVT.

This clonotype has a handful of counts. The J gene is TRBJ1-2, the V gene TRBV20-1; maybe TRBD1 (5 bases). CDR3 length: 14 amino acids. V shed 6 bases and J shed 7 bases, with 21 bases lying between them. The germline gives CDR1 DFQATT, CDR2 SNEGSKA (reference sequence). CDR3 loop: CSAHPGGVEGGYTF. DNA of the CDR3: TGCAGTGCCCATCCCGGGGGGGTTGAGGGTGGCTACACCTTC.

This clonotype was counted between two and nine times. The chain has TRBV30 and TRBJ1-5; maybe TRBD1 (6 bases). The CDR3 sequence is 15 residues long. Trimming took 1 base from V and 1 from J, leaving 11 bases between them. The germline gives CDR1 GTSNPN, CDR2 SVGIG (reference sequence). The CDR3 reads CAWSGGLGSNQPQHF. CDR3 sequence (DNA): TGTGCCTGGAGTGGGGGGCTGGGAAGCAATCAGCCCCAGCATTTT.

This clonotype was seen a few times. The V and J genes are TRBV29-1 and TRBJ1-5; D unclear. Germline assignment: CDR1 SQVTM and CDR2 ANQGSEA. Trimming took off 5 bases at V and 4 bases at J, with 12 bases between the two ends. The CDR3 is made up of 13 amino acids. In DNA form, the CDR3 reads TGCAGCGTTCGCGACGGAGGAAATCAGCCCCAGCATTTT. This codes for CSVRDGGNQPQHF. The variable domain in full, with the rest retrieved from reference TRBV29-1 and TRBJ1-5, is SAVISQKPSRDICQRGTSLTIQCQVDSQVTMMFWYRQQPGQSLTLIATANQGSEATYESGFVIDKFPISRPNLTFSTLTVSNMSPEDSSIYLCSVRDGGNQPQHFGDGTRLSIL.

J is TRBJ2-1 and V is TRBV30; no clear D. Trimming removed 1 base from V and 5 bases from J, with 3 bases in between. Germline V CDR1 and CDR2: GTSNPN, SVGIG (reference sequence). The CDR3 length is 11 residues. This chain's CDR3 is CAWSAHNEQFF. The CDR3 DNA reads TGTGCCTGGAGTGCCCACAATGAGCAGTTCTTC.

The chain links TRBV27 to TRBJ2-7, with D uncertain. Germline V gene lookup returns CDR1 MNHEY and CDR2 SMNVEV (reference sequence). The V gene lost 3 bases and the J gene lost 0 bases, with 12 bases spanning the gap. The length of the CDR3 is 15 residues. Written as DNA, the CDR3 is TGTGCCAGCAGTTTTGGACGGCCGAGCTCCTACGAGCAGTACTTC. This encodes CASSFGRPSSYEQYF.

V gene TRBV25-1 combines with J gene TRBJ2-5; tentative D call: TRBD2 (6 bases). The CDR3 spans 13 residues. Germline CDR1 and CDR2: MGHDK and SYGVNS. V lost 5 bases, J lost 0 bases, and 7 bases lay in between. The CDR3 loop reads CASSRENQETQYF. The CDR3 DNA follows: TGTGCCAGCAGTCGGGAGAACCAAGAGACCCAGTACTTC.

V is TRBV11-2 and J is TRBJ1-1, with 9 bases lining up with TRBD1. V lost 6 bases, J lost 1 base, and 3 bases stayed unmatched. Looked up from germline, CDR1 is SGHAT and CDR2 is FQNNGV. The CDR3 runs 14 residues. In DNA, the CDR3 is TGTGCCAGCAGTCCGACAGGGGGGAACACTGAAGCTTTCTTT. Translation gives CASSPTGGNTEAFF.

The J gene is TRBJ2-3, the V gene TRBV4-1, with TRBD2 as a possible D gene (6 bases). The CDR3 has 14 amino acids. Germline CDR1 and CDR2: MGHRA and YSYEKL. Trimming removed 0 bases from V and 8 bases from J, with 12 bases in between. The CDR3 region is CASSQDWGERTQYF. The DNA of the CDR3 is TGCGCCAGCAGCCAAGATTGGGGGGAACGTACGCAGTATTTT.

There are a few counts of this clonotype. The rearrangement uses TRBV19 and TRBJ1-5; unclear D gene. The CDR3 consists of 16 residues. Trimming took off 7 bases at V and 1 base at J, with 17 bases between the two ends. The germline gives CDR1 LNHDA, CDR2 SQIVND (reference sequence). The chain's CDR3 is CASISVGGRSNQPQHF. DNA for the CDR3: TGTGCCAGTATCAGCGTGGGAGGTAGGAGCAATCAGCCCCAGCATTTT.

This clonotype was counted between two and nine times. The chain employs TRBV6-2 or TRBV6-3 and TRBJ2-3; D gene unclear. The CDR3 is 12 amino acids. Germline V gene sequence: CDR1 MNHEY, CDR2 SVGEGT. Trimming left V 6 bases short and J 5 bases short, with 9 bases between. CDR3 loop: CASRAGIDTQYF. CDR3 DNA sequence: TGTGCCAGCAGGGCTGGAATAGATACGCAGTATTTT.

The chain has TRBV28 and TRBJ2-5; 10 positions match TRBD1. CDR1 and CDR2 (germline): MDHEN, SYDVKM. The trim removed 6 bases at V and 2 bases at J, leaving 6 bases unmatched. This CDR3 has 15 residues. The CDR3 coding sequence is TGTGCCAGCAGCCGGACAGGGGGTATACAAGAGACCCAGTACTTC. Amino acids: CASSRTGGIQETQYF.

This clonotype turned up a few times. V is TRBV7-2 and J is TRBJ2-7; 8 bases line up with TRBD2. The germline CDR1 and CDR2 sequences are SGHTA and FQGNSA. The junction had 7 bases not matched to a gene; V was cut back by 6 bases and J by 3 bases. This CDR3 has 14 residues. The chain's CDR3 is CASRRGEVNYEQYF. Here the CDR3 DNA reads TGTGCCAGCAGGCGGGGGGAGGTAAACTACGAGCAGTACTTC.

The genes are TRBV20-1 and TRBJ2-7; D uncertain. V lost 1 base and J lost 3, with 4 bases in between. The CDR3 extends over 11 amino acids. CDR1 and CDR2 (germline): DFQATT, SNEGSKA (reference sequence). The CDR3 DNA sequence: TGCAGTGCTAGAGGGGACTACGAGCAGTACTTC. It codes for CSARGDYEQYF.

The V gene is TRBV5-6, the J gene TRBJ2-2, with 7 bases that match TRBD1. This CDR3 is built from 16 residues. CDR1 and CDR2 (germline): SGHDT, YYEEEE. V dropped 0 bases and J dropped 6; count of bases not matched to a gene: 8. The CDR3 DNA follows: TGTGCCAGCAGCTTGGTAGGGGGCGTCGGACCCGGGGAGCTGTTTTTT. Amino acid sequence: CASSLVGGVGPGELFF. Full variable domain (rest looked up from reference TRBV5-6 and TRBJ2-2): DAGVTQSPTHLIKTRGQQVTLRCSPKSGHDTVSWYQQALGQGPQFIFQYYEEEERQRGNFPDRFSGHQFPNYSSELNVNALLLGDSALYLCASSLVGGVGPGELFFGEGSRLTVL.

In its sample, this clonotype was seen once. The V and J genes are TRBV14 and TRBJ1-2, with D tentatively TRBD1 (5 bases). CDR1 SGHDN and CDR2 FVKESK come from the germline V gene. CDR3 length: 15 amino acids. The ends were cut back, 1 base at V and 7 bases at J, with 16 bases in the middle. As DNA, the CDR3 is TGTGCCAGCAGCCAAGGGGACTTTCCCTTCCTTGGCTACACCTTC. Translation: CASSQGDFPFLGYTF.

This clonotype was seen only a few times. Here the CDR3 reads CASSESRQTEQYF. For the CDR3, the DNA is TGCGCCAGCAGTGAGTCGCGCCAGACAGAGCAGTACTTC. This chain uses TRBV10-1 with TRBJ2-7; no clear D gene. CDR3 length: 13 amino acids. Trimming removed 0 bases from V and 7 bases from J, with 10 bases in between. Germline V CDR1 and CDR2: WNHNN, SYGVQD (reference sequence).

As DNA, the CDR3 is TGTGCCAGCTCACCACCGAGCGGGGGGAACACTGAAGCTTTCTTT. This gives the protein CASSPPSGGNTEAFF. This rearrangement joins TRBV18 to TRBJ1-1; weak D call: TRBD1 (5 bases). The CDR3 runs 15 residues. CDR1 is KGHSH and CDR2 is LQKENI in the germline V gene. V was cut by 0 bases and J by 1 base, with 9 bases left in between. Full variable domain (rest looked up from reference TRBV18 and TRBJ1-1): NAGVMQNPRHLVRRRGQEARLRCSPMKGHSHVYWYRQLPEEGLKFMVYLQKENIIDESGMPKERFSAEFPKEGPSILRIQQVVRGDSAAYFCASSPPSGGNTEAFFGQGTRLTVV.